Described below is a single T cell receptor beta chain sequence and its context. These data belong to a study of control samples from healthy donors and cancer patients. Trimming cost V 4 bases and J 8 bases, with 9 bases left between them. Germline loops: CDR1 MGHRA, CDR2 YSYEKL. The CDR3 sequence is 12 residues long. Profiled with immunoSEQ multiplex PCR; TCRdb holds only in-frame clones, not every one. This repertoire shows about 41,000 clones, about 94% found once; its top ten account for 20% to 30%. The sample taken for sequencing was blood. This rearrangement joins TRBV4-1 to TRBJ2-1; D is possibly TRBD2 (5 bases). The clonotype originates from a man aged 60 to 75 in good health. The CDR3 sequence is CASSPRAYEQFF. CDR3 nucleotide sequence: TGCGCCAGCAGCCCGAGGGCCTATGAGCAGTTCTTC.